Listed below are T cell receptor beta chains from one sample, sequenced in a study of T cell changes during pregnancy in multiple sclerosis. Using immunoSEQ multiplex PCR, the repertoire was profiled, and TCRdb retains in-frame clones only, with some absent. In the table there are tens of thousands of clones, around nine tenths of which are singletons. Specimen: peripheral blood, collected in the second trimester of pregnancy. These receptor sequences come from a female donor in good health, enrolled as a control in a pregnancy study. Both conserved end residues are part of each CDR3. D genes are given only for firm matches. Size values are once, few and many counts, or a class for expanded clones, and some rows have none.

V gene: TRBV7-9
J gene: TRBJ2-7
D gene: TRBD1
CDR3 length: 13
clone size: NA
CDR3 DNA: TGTGCCAGCAGCCCCGGGACAGGGGGCGAGCAGTACTTC
CDR3 protein: CASSPGTGGEQYF

V gene: TRBV7-9
J gene: TRBJ2-5
D gene: NA
CDR3 length: 11
clone size: NA
CDR3 DNA: TGTGCCAGCGGTGCTCAGGAGACCCAGTACTTC
CDR3 protein: CASGAQETQYF

V gene: TRBV7-3
J gene: TRBJ1-1
D gene: NA
CDR3 length: 13
clone size: NA
CDR3 DNA: TGTGCCAGCAGCTCTAGGGGGGGAACTGAAGCTTTCTTT
CDR3 protein: CASSSRGGTEAFF

V gene: TRBV7-6
J gene: TRBJ2-1
D gene: NA
CDR3 length: 13
clone size: NA
CDR3 DNA: TGTGCCAGCAGCCCTTTCGCGGAAGTCGAGCAGTTCTTC
CDR3 protein: CASSPFAEVEQFF

V gene: TRBV5-6
J gene: TRBJ2-2
D gene: TRBD2
CDR3 length: 16
clone size: NA
CDR3 DNA: TGTGCCAGCAGCTACCGACTAGCGGCTAACACCGGGGAGCTGTTTTTT
CDR3 protein: CASSYRLAANTGELFF

V gene: TRBV2
J gene: TRBJ2-1
D gene: TRBD1
CDR3 length: 14
clone size: once
CDR3 DNA: TGTGCCAGCAGTGCCAACACAGGGGGCGGTGAGCAGTTCTTC
CDR3 protein: CASSANTGGGEQFF

V gene: TRBV28
J gene: TRBJ1-1
D gene: TRBD1
CDR3 length: 15
clone size: few
CDR3 DNA: TGTGCCAGCAGTCGAGCCATGACAGGGGCTTCTGAAGCTTTCTTT
CDR3 protein: CASSRAMTGASEAFF

V gene: TRBV20-1
J gene: TRBJ1-2
D gene: TRBD1
CDR3 length: 11
clone size: NA
CDR3 DNA: TGCAGTGCTAAGACAGGGGCTGGCTACACCTTC
CDR3 protein: CSAKTGAGYTF

V gene: TRBV6-6
J gene: TRBJ2-1
D gene: TRBD1
CDR3 length: 16
clone size: NA
CDR3 DNA: TGTGCCAGCAGTTACGCGACAGGGGAGCGGTACAATGAGCAGTTCTTC
CDR3 protein: CASSYATGERYNEQFF

V gene: TRBV11-1
J gene: TRBJ2-3
D gene: NA
CDR3 length: 13
clone size: once
CDR3 DNA: TGTGCCAGCAGCCCCACTCGGGGAGATACGCAGTATTTT
CDR3 protein: CASSPTRGDTQYF

V gene: TRBV5-4
J gene: TRBJ1-4
D gene: TRBD1
CDR3 length: 14
clone size: NA
CDR3 DNA: TGTGCCAGCAGCTCGGACAGGGTAGGCGAAAAACTGTTTTTT
CDR3 protein: CASSSDRVGEKLFF

V gene: TRBV27
J gene: TRBJ1-2
D gene: NA
CDR3 length: 17
clone size: NA
CDR3 DNA: TGTGCCAGCAGTTTCTTCCCGGGGGGCATCCCTAACTATGGCTACACCTTC
CDR3 protein: CASSFFPGGIPNYGYTF

V gene: TRBV2
J gene: TRBJ1-2
D gene: NA
CDR3 length: 13
clone size: NA
CDR3 DNA: TGTGCCAGCAGTACCAGGGTAACCTATGGCTACACCTTC
CDR3 protein: CASSTRVTYGYTF

V gene: TRBV29-1
J gene: TRBJ1-1
D gene: NA
CDR3 length: 13
clone size: few
CDR3 DNA: TGCAGCGTTGCCCGGGACACTAACACTGAAGCTTTCTTT
CDR3 protein: CSVARDTNTEAFF

V gene: TRBV6-1
J gene: TRBJ2-7
D gene: TRBD1
CDR3 length: 14
clone size: NA
CDR3 DNA: TGTGCCAGCAGTCGACAGGGGGCATCCTACGAGCAGTACTTC
CDR3 protein: CASSRQGASYEQYF

V gene: TRBV16
J gene: TRBJ1-4
D gene: NA
CDR3 length: 15
clone size: NA
CDR3 DNA: TGTGCCAGCAGCCACGGAGGCTCAACTAATGAAAAACTGTTTTTT
CDR3 protein: CASSHGGSTNEKLFF

V gene: TRBV6-5
J gene: TRBJ2-7
D gene: NA
CDR3 length: 14
clone size: NA
CDR3 DNA: TGTGCCAGCAGTCCCCCAGGGGGGACCTACGAGCAGTACTTC
CDR3 protein: CASSPPGGTYEQYF

V gene: TRBV5-1
J gene: TRBJ2-7
D gene: TRBD2
CDR3 length: 18
clone size: NA
CDR3 DNA: TGCGCCAGCAGCTTCGAGGTCCCCGGGACTAGCGGTGCCTACGAGCAGTACTTC
CDR3 protein: CASSFEVPGTSGAYEQYF

V gene: TRBV18
J gene: TRBJ2-5
D gene: TRBD2
CDR3 length: 17
clone size: NA
CDR3 DNA: TGTGCCAGCTCACCACCGTTGCTAGCGGGGGGGCGAAAGACCCAGTACTTC
CDR3 protein: CASSPPLLAGGRKTQYF

V gene: TRBV5-6
J gene: TRBJ2-7
D gene: TRBD2
CDR3 length: 14
clone size: NA
CDR3 DNA: TGTGCCAGCAGCTTTTCGGCGGGAGGGGACGAGCAGTACTTC
CDR3 protein: CASSFSAGGDEQYF

V gene: TRBV7-9
J gene: TRBJ1-2
D gene: NA
CDR3 length: 14
clone size: NA
CDR3 DNA: TGTGCCAGCAGCTTACGGAGCAACCCGGCTGGCTACACCTTC
CDR3 protein: CASSLRSNPAGYTF

V gene: TRBV4-3
J gene: TRBJ1-1
D gene: NA
CDR3 length: 15
clone size: NA
CDR3 DNA: TGCGCCAGCAGCCAAGAAGGGGCTGGTTACACTGAAGCTTTCTTT
CDR3 protein: CASSQEGAGYTEAFF

V gene: TRBV4-2
J gene: TRBJ2-6
D gene: NA
CDR3 length: 18
clone size: NA
CDR3 DNA: TGTGCCAGCAGCCTGGCCGGGACTTCAACCGGGGGGGCCAACGTCCTGACTTTC
CDR3 protein: CASSLAGTSTGGANVLTF

V gene: TRBV18
J gene: TRBJ2-1
D gene: TRBD2
CDR3 length: 18
clone size: NA
CDR3 DNA: TGTGCCAGCTCACCTGGGATTACTAGCGGCAGCTCCTACAATGAGCAGTTCTTC
CDR3 protein: CASSPGITSGSSYNEQFF

V gene: TRBV15
J gene: TRBJ2-2
D gene: TRBD2
CDR3 length: 17
clone size: NA
CDR3 DNA: TGTGCCACCAGTTTTCCTCCGGGACTAGCGGATCCCGGGGAGCTGTTTTTT
CDR3 protein: CATSFPPGLADPGELFF

V gene: TRBV5-6
J gene: TRBJ1-2
D gene: TRBD1
CDR3 length: 13
clone size: once
CDR3 DNA: TGTGCCAGCAGCGGGACAGGAGCGTATGGCTACACCTTC
CDR3 protein: CASSGTGAYGYTF

V gene: TRBV4-3
J gene: TRBJ1-4
D gene: TRBD1
CDR3 length: 14
clone size: NA
CDR3 DNA: TGCGCCAGCAGCCGGCAGGGGGCTAATGAAAAACTGTTTTTT
CDR3 protein: CASSRQGANEKLFF

V gene: TRBV6-5
J gene: TRBJ2-2
D gene: NA
CDR3 length: 15
clone size: NA
CDR3 DNA: TGTGCCAGCAGTTACTCTAACACAGGGAGCGGGGAGCTGTTTTTT
CDR3 protein: CASSYSNTGSGELFF

V gene: TRBV18
J gene: TRBJ1-2
D gene: NA
CDR3 length: 12
clone size: NA
CDR3 DNA: TGTGCCAGCTCACCCCTGGAGGGTGGCTACACCTTC
CDR3 protein: CASSPLEGGYTF

V gene: TRBV2
J gene: TRBJ2-6
D gene: TRBD1
CDR3 length: 15
clone size: once
CDR3 DNA: TGTGCCAGCAGCTTTGACAGGGCTGGGGCCAACGTCCTGACTTTC
CDR3 protein: CASSFDRAGANVLTF

V gene: TRBV5-5
J gene: TRBJ1-6
D gene: TRBD1
CDR3 length: 16
clone size: NA
CDR3 DNA: TGTGCCAGCACCAGACAGGGGAGCTCCTATAATTCACCCCTCCACTTT
CDR3 protein: CASTRQGSSYNSPLHF

V gene: TRBV7-3
J gene: TRBJ2-7
D gene: TRBD2
CDR3 length: 15
clone size: NA
CDR3 DNA: TGTGCCAGCAGCTTCACTAGCGGGGGGGCCTACGAGCAGTACTTC
CDR3 protein: CASSFTSGGAYEQYF

V gene: TRBV30
J gene: TRBJ1-2
D gene: NA
CDR3 length: 14
clone size: NA
CDR3 DNA: TGTGCCTGGAACGCGGGCAGGTCGAACTATGGCTACACCTTC
CDR3 protein: CAWNAGRSNYGYTF

V gene: TRBV7-3
J gene: TRBJ2-1
D gene: NA
CDR3 length: 14
clone size: NA
CDR3 DNA: TGTGCCAGCAGCACTAGCCAAACACCCAAGGAGCAGTTCTTC
CDR3 protein: CASSTSQTPKEQFF

V gene: TRBV9
J gene: TRBJ2-7
D gene: NA
CDR3 length: 13
clone size: few
CDR3 DNA: TGTGCCAGCAGCGTGGACTCTACATACGAGCAGTACTTC
CDR3 protein: CASSVDSTYEQYF

V gene: TRBV7-6
J gene: TRBJ1-1
D gene: NA
CDR3 length: 12
clone size: NA
CDR3 DNA: TGTGCCAGCAGGTCTACAGGTTCAGAAGCTTTCTTT
CDR3 protein: CASRSTGSEAFF

V gene: TRBV19
J gene: TRBJ2-7
D gene: TRBD1
CDR3 length: 12
clone size: NA
CDR3 DNA: TGTGCCAGTAGTGACAGGGCCTACGAGCAGTACTTC
CDR3 protein: CASSDRAYEQYF

V gene: TRBV2
J gene: TRBJ2-7
D gene: TRBD2
CDR3 length: 17
clone size: NA
CDR3 DNA: TGTGCCAGCAGGGGGGGATGGAGCGGGGGCGACTCCTACGAGCAGTACTTC
CDR3 protein: CASRGGWSGGDSYEQYF

V gene: TRBV5-4
J gene: TRBJ2-7
D gene: TRBD1
CDR3 length: 16
clone size: NA
CDR3 DNA: TGTGCCAGCAGCCCAGGGCAGGGGGCCCCGGCCTACGAGCAGTACTTC
CDR3 protein: CASSPGQGAPAYEQYF

V gene: TRBV6-5
J gene: TRBJ1-2
D gene: TRBD1
CDR3 length: 15
clone size: NA
CDR3 DNA: TGTGCCAGCAGTTATCCCACAGGGGGTATTTATGGCTACACCTTC
CDR3 protein: CASSYPTGGIYGYTF

V gene: TRBV5-4
J gene: TRBJ2-7
D gene: TRBD2
CDR3 length: 15
clone size: NA
CDR3 DNA: TGTGCCAGCAAGCCCCGGGGGGTCCTCAGCTACGAGCAGTACTTC
CDR3 protein: CASKPRGVLSYEQYF

V gene: TRBV5-6
J gene: TRBJ1-2
D gene: TRBD1
CDR3 length: 16
clone size: NA
CDR3 DNA: TGTGCCAGCAGCCTAAGGGACAGGGGACCCGAAGGAGGCTACACCTTC
CDR3 protein: CASSLRDRGPEGGYTF

V gene: TRBV29-1
J gene: TRBJ2-5
D gene: NA
CDR3 length: 12
clone size: NA
CDR3 DNA: TGCAGCGTTGGGCGTTTCGGGGAGACCCAGTACTTC
CDR3 protein: CSVGRFGETQYF

V gene: TRBV28
J gene: TRBJ2-3
D gene: NA
CDR3 length: 16
clone size: NA
CDR3 DNA: TGTGCCAGCAGTTCCCCCCAGGGGGAGGGCACAGATACGCAGTATTTT
CDR3 protein: CASSSPQGEGTDTQYF

V gene: TRBV7-2
J gene: TRBJ2-5
D gene: NA
CDR3 length: 14
clone size: once
CDR3 DNA: TGTGCCAGCAGCCCCCCCGGGGGATGGGAGACCCAGTACTTC
CDR3 protein: CASSPPGGWETQYF

V gene: TRBV2
J gene: TRBJ1-1
D gene: TRBD1
CDR3 length: 12
clone size: NA
CDR3 DNA: TGTGCCAGCAGTCAAGGACAGGTTAAGGCTTTCTTT
CDR3 protein: CASSQGQVKAFF

V gene: TRBV2
J gene: TRBJ1-5
D gene: TRBD1
CDR3 length: 13
clone size: once
CDR3 DNA: TGTGCCAGCAGAGGGACAGGGGAGCAGCCCCAGCATTTT
CDR3 protein: CASRGTGEQPQHF

V gene: TRBV4-3
J gene: TRBJ1-2
D gene: NA
CDR3 length: 16
clone size: NA
CDR3 DNA: TGCGCCAGCAGCCCCTCCTCGAACGGCATTGGGCTTGGCTACACCTTC
CDR3 protein: CASSPSSNGIGLGYTF

V gene: TRBV30
J gene: TRBJ2-7
D gene: TRBD1
CDR3 length: 12
clone size: NA
CDR3 DNA: TGTGCCTGGAGTGCGACAGGGGTGTGGCAGTACTTC
CDR3 protein: CAWSATGVWQYF

V gene: TRBV7-3
J gene: TRBJ2-2
D gene: TRBD2
CDR3 length: 13
clone size: NA
CDR3 DNA: TGTGCCAGCACGGGGCGGGGGAGCGGGGAGCTGTTTTTT
CDR3 protein: CASTGRGSGELFF

V gene: TRBV5-6
J gene: TRBJ2-7
D gene: TRBD1
CDR3 length: 16
clone size: NA
CDR3 DNA: TGTGCCAGCAGCTTGAAGGACAGGGCAGGGTCCTACGAGCAGTACTTC
CDR3 protein: CASSLKDRAGSYEQYF

V gene: TRBV7-2
J gene: TRBJ1-1
D gene: NA
CDR3 length: 13
clone size: NA
CDR3 DNA: TGTGCCAGCAGAGAACAGAGATACACTGAAGCTTTCTTT
CDR3 protein: CASREQRYTEAFF

V gene: TRBV18
J gene: TRBJ1-1
D gene: TRBD1
CDR3 length: 12
clone size: once
CDR3 DNA: TGTGCCAGCTCAGGAGGACAGGGTGAAGCTTTCTTT
CDR3 protein: CASSGGQGEAFF

V gene: TRBV10-3
J gene: TRBJ1-5
D gene: NA
CDR3 length: 14
clone size: NA
CDR3 DNA: TGTGCCATCAGTGAAAGTGAGGGCAATCAGCCCCAGCATTTT
CDR3 protein: CAISESEGNQPQHF

V gene: TRBV7-8
J gene: TRBJ2-5
D gene: TRBD2
CDR3 length: 13
clone size: once
CDR3 DNA: TGTGCCAGCATATCGGGGGGAGGGAAGACCCAGTACTTC
CDR3 protein: CASISGGGKTQYF